A selection of T cell receptor beta chains follows, all from one sample in a study of immune evolution from preneoplasia to lung adenocarcinoma. Generated by immunoSEQ multiplex PCR, the TCRdb table keeps only in-frame clones and is missing some. This sample has 4,800 or so clones, with about 80% found just once. Input material: FFPE normal lung tissue adjacent to the tumor. The source is a person aged 60 to 70 with lung adenocarcinoma. The CDR3 runs from the conserved cysteine through the conserved F or W. The D gene is left open where the match is weak. A clone size is listed for some rows: how often the clone was seen (once, few, many), or a class if it is expanded.

size: once; V: TRBV14; J: TRBJ2-2; length: 12; D: -; CDR3: CASSLLGRELFF; DNA: TGTGCCAGCAGCCTCCTCGGGCGGGAGCTGTTTTTT
size: few; V: TRBV11-2; J: TRBJ2-5; length: 16; D: TRBD2; CDR3: CASSPGLAAYQETQYF; DNA: TGTGCCAGCAGCCCTGGACTAGCGGCGTACCAAGAGACCCAGTACTTC
size: -; V: TRBV4-1; J: TRBJ2-7; length: 13; D: -; CDR3: CASSQERTGEQYF; DNA: TGCGCCAGCAGCCAAGAGCGGACGGGCGAGCAGTACTTC
size: medium-sized; V: TRBV25-1; J: TRBJ2-2; length: 17; D: TRBD2; CDR3: CASSEGRTSGSTGELFF; DNA: TGTGCCAGCAGTGAGGGAAGGACTAGCGGGAGCACCGGGGAGCTGTTTTTT
size: -; V: TRBV5-1; J: TRBJ2-7; length: 13; D: -; CDR3: CASREGAAYEQYF; DNA: TGCGCCAGCAGGGAAGGGGCGGCCTACGAGCAGTACTTC
size: few; V: TRBV9; J: TRBJ2-7; length: 14; D: TRBD1; CDR3: CASTRDRDYDEQYF; DNA: TGTGCCAGCACCCGGGACAGGGACTACGACGAGCAGTACTTC
size: -; V: TRBV5-6; J: TRBJ2-1; length: 14; D: -; CDR3: CASSFGQSTRSGVF; DNA: TGTGCCAGCAGCTTCGGACAGTCGACCAGAAGCGGGGTCTTC
size: -; V: TRBV11-2; J: TRBJ2-4; length: 16; D: TRBD1; CDR3: CASREQGRVAKNIQYF; DNA: TGTGCCAGCAGGGAACAGGGGAGAGTAGCCAAAAACATTCAGTACTTC
size: -; V: TRBV7-9; J: TRBJ1-2; length: 13; D: -; CDR3: CASSFGQDEGYTF; DNA: TGTGCCAGCAGCTTCGGCCAGGACGAGGGCTACACCTTC
size: -; V: TRBV29-1; J: TRBJ1-2; length: 13; D: TRBD1; CDR3: CSVAPDRASGYTF; DNA: TGCAGCGTTGCCCCAGACAGGGCCTCTGGCTACACCTTC
size: -; V: TRBV6-1; J: TRBJ1-1; length: 13; D: -; CDR3: CASSSGPATEAFF; DNA: TGTGCCAGCAGCTCCGGACCGGCGACTGAAGCTTTCTTT
size: -; V: TRBV18; J: TRBJ2-2; length: 17; D: TRBD2; CDR3: CASSPVASGGYTGELFF; DNA: TGTGCCAGCTCACCAGTGGCAAGCGGGGGCTACACCGGGGAGCTGTTTTTT
size: once; V: TRBV27; J: TRBJ2-6; length: 18; D: -; CDR3: CASSTVCWLQSRANVLTF; DNA: TGTGCCAGCAGTACTGTTTGCTGGCTACAAAGTCGGGCCAACGTCCTGACTTTC
size: -; V: TRBV6-5; J: TRBJ1-6; length: 15; D: TRBD1; CDR3: CASSPPGQGYSPLHF; DNA: TGTGCCAGCAGTCCGCCGGGACAGGGCTATTCACCCCTCCACTTT
size: few; V: TRBV7-9; J: TRBJ2-7; length: 13; D: TRBD1; CDR3: CATTTGEVYEQYF; DNA: TGTGCCACGACGACAGGGGAGGTCTACGAGCAGTACTTC
size: -; V: TRBV6-5; J: TRBJ1-1; length: 16; D: TRBD1; CDR3: CASSYSTGAIVTEAFF; DNA: TGTGCCAGCAGTTACTCAACAGGGGCAATTGTAACTGAAGCTTTCTTT
size: -; V: TRBV30; J: TRBJ1-6; length: 14; D: TRBD1; CDR3: CAWSRGRENSPLHF; DNA: TGTGCCTGGAGCAGGGGGCGGGAGAATTCACCCCTCCACTTT
size: large; V: TRBV9; J: TRBJ2-1; length: 14; D: -; CDR3: CASSPWTPYNEQFF; DNA: TGTGCCAGCAGCCCTTGGACCCCCTACAATGAGCAGTTCTTC